These 23 T cell receptor beta chains were sequenced from one sample in a study of blood T cell repertoires in COVID-19. TCRdb's copy holds only in-frame clones and misses some; the assay was immunoSEQ multiplex PCR. The data hold approximately 170,000 clones, with 86% observed a single time. Sequences were obtained from peripheral blood. These receptors were obtained from a woman in her 70s with acute or convalescent COVID-19.

V gene TRBV11-2 combines with J gene TRBJ2-1; weak D call: TRBD1 (6 bases). V lost 3 bases and J lost 0, with 12 bases in between. The CDR3 spans 16 residues. Germline V gene lookup returns CDR1 SGHAT and CDR2 FQNNGV. The CDR3 loop reads CASSLMQGSSYNEQFF. The CDR3 DNA sequence: TGTGCCAGCAGCTTGATGCAGGGGAGCTCCTACAATGAGCAGTTCTTC.

The chain couples TRBV23-1 to TRBJ1-3; D remains ambiguous. Being an ORF, TRBV23-1 has a function that is uncertain. Trimming took 3 bases from V and 4 from J, leaving 19 bases between them. This CDR3 contains 17 residues. The CDR3 coding sequence is TGCGCCAGCAGTCAGAAGAGTGAATTTTGGGCCGGAAACACCATATATTTT. This codes for CASSQKSEFWAGNTIYF.

The count of this clone is one. The chain is built from TRBV9 and TRBJ2-7; D is undetermined. The ends were cut back, 0 bases at V and 1 base at J, with 11 bases in the middle. The CDR3 is 15 residues long. Germline assignment: CDR1 SGDLS and CDR2 YYNGEE. CDR3 sequence: CASSVGGEASYEQYF. CDR3 bases: TGTGCCAGCAGCGTAGGCGGTGAAGCTTCCTACGAGCAGTACTTC.

This clone has more than one count but fewer than ten. CDR3 loop: CASSRTSGGAWEQYF. CDR3 bases: TGTGCCAGCAGCCGGACTAGCGGGGGGGCGTGGGAGCAGTACTTC. The V and J genes are TRBV6-5 and TRBJ2-7; 15 bases are a match to TRBD2. The CDR3 spans 15 residues. From germline, CDR1 is MNHEY and CDR2 SVGAGI. V dropped 6 bases and J dropped 7; count of bases not matched to a gene: 7.

V is TRBV7-9 and J is TRBJ1-2; TRBD1 agrees at 8 bases. CDR1 and CDR2 (germline): SEHNR, FQNEAQ (reference sequence). J lost 5 bases, V lost 1 base, and 6 bases had no gene match. The CDR3 totals 15 residues. CDR3 bases: TGTGCCAGCAGCTTAGACGGGACAGGACGATATGGCTACACCTTC. This gives the protein CASSLDGTGRYGYTF. The full variable domain, with the rest looked up from reference TRBV7-9 and TRBJ1-2, is DTGVSQNPRHKITKRGQNVTFRCDPISEHNRLYWYRQTLGQGPEFLTYFQNEAQLEKSRLLSDRFSAERPKGSFSTLEIQRTEQGDSAMYLCASSLDGTGRYGYTFGSGTRLTVV.

This chain uses TRBV9 with TRBJ2-1; 10 positions agree with TRBD2. The germline V gene encodes CDR1 SGDLS and CDR2 YYNGEE. Unmatched junction bases numbered 3, after V lost 0 bases and J lost 3 bases. The CDR3 is 16 residues long. CDR3: CASSVATSGNYNEQFF. The CDR3 DNA reads TGTGCCAGCAGCGTAGCTACTAGCGGGAACTACAATGAGCAGTTCTTC.

The rearrangement uses TRBV2 and TRBJ1-5; 9 nucleotides line up with TRBD1. This CDR3 spans 16 amino acids. Trimming removed 8 bases from V and 2 bases from J; junction bases left unmatched: 10. Looked up from germline, CDR1 is SNHLY and CDR2 is FYNNEI. Written as DNA, the CDR3 is TGTGCCAGCTCGTACAGGGGGCGAGGTGGCAATCAGCCCCAGCATTTT. This encodes CASSYRGRGGNQPQHF.

The V and J genes are TRBV19 and TRBJ2-1, with 9 bases fitting TRBD1. The germline gives CDR1 LNHDA, CDR2 SQIVND (reference sequence). Trimming removed 4 bases from V and 10 bases from J; junction bases left unmatched: 5. The CDR3 consists of 13 residues. The CDR3 loop reads CASSTTGGGEQFF. The CDR3, as DNA: TGTGCCAGTAGTACGACAGGGGGAGGAGAGCAGTTCTTC. Supplemented by reference TRBV19 and TRBJ2-1, the full variable domain reads DGGITQSPKYLFRKEGQNVTLSCEQNLNHDAMYWYRQDPGQGLRLIYYSQIVNDFQKGDIAEGYSVSREKKESFPLTVTSAQKNPTAFYLCASSTTGGGEQFFGPGTRLTVL.

The CDR3 is CASKDRRTNYGYTF. The CDR3 DNA sequence: TGTGCCAGTAAAGACAGGCGAACTAACTATGGCTACACCTTC. V gene TRBV19 combines with J gene TRBJ1-2, with D tentatively TRBD1 (6 bases). The CDR3 sequence is 14 residues long. Trimming shortened V by 7 bases and J by 0 bases, and 12 bases separated the two germline ends. CDR1 is LNHDA and CDR2 is SQIVND in the germline V gene (reference sequence).

This clone showed up just a few times. The chain recombines TRBV29-1 with TRBJ1-3; 8 nucleotides line up with TRBD1. J was trimmed by 2 bases and V by 4 bases; bases with no gene match: 4. Germline assignment: CDR1 SQVTM and CDR2 ANQGSEA. The CDR3 loop spans 14 amino acids. CDR3 coding DNA: TGCAGCGTTGGGACAGGGAGCGCTGGAAACACCATATATTTT. Translating it yields CSVGTGSAGNTIYF. The complete variable domain, with remaining parts taken from reference TRBV29-1 and TRBJ1-3, reads SAVISQKPSRDICQRGTSLTIQCQVDSQVTMMFWYRQQPGQSLTLIATANQGSEATYESGFVIDKFPISRPNLTFSTLTVSNMSPEDSSIYLCSVGTGSAGNTIYFGEGSWLTVV.

The CDR3 loop is CASSATSGNTEAFF. The CDR3 nucleotides read TGTGCCAGCAGCGCCACCTCGGGGAACACTGAAGCTTTCTTT. The V call is TRBV9, the J call TRBJ1-1, with D unresolved. The ends were cut back, 3 bases at V and 1 base at J, with 10 bases in the middle. This CDR3 is 14 amino acids long. Germline-derived CDR1 and CDR2 are SGDLS and YYNGEE.

V is TRBV11-2 and J is TRBJ2-7, with 7 nucleotides matching TRBD1. Trimming cost V 5 bases and J 3 bases; bases outside gene matches: 7. Germline CDR1 is SGHAT and CDR2 is FQNNGV. CDR3 length: 14 amino acids. The CDR3 DNA reads TGTGCCAGCAGCCCCGACAGGGACGTCTACGAGCAGTACTTC. Encoded protein: CASSPDRDVYEQYF.

The rearrangement links TRBV19 to TRBJ2-2; D may be TRBD1 (5 bases). The germline V and J ends were trimmed by 3 bases and 7 bases, with 15 bases remaining between them. This CDR3 contains 15 residues. CDR1 is LNHDA, CDR2 SQIVND, per germline (reference sequence). CDR3 loop: CASSIGQGFGGELFF. The CDR3 DNA sequence: TGTGCCAGTAGTATTGGGCAGGGTTTCGGCGGGGAGCTGTTTTTT.

J is TRBJ1-2 and V is TRBV21-1; the D call TRBD1 from the table was never checked on the DNA. TRBV21-1 is designated a pseudogene. The CDR3 is 22 residues long. DNA for the CDR3: TGTGCCAGCAGCAAAGCTTCAAGCTATAAGCGACAGGGGGCGCTTGGGCCTAATGGCTACACCTTC. Translation: CASSKASSYKRQGALGPNGYTF.

The chain combines TRBV10-1 with TRBJ2-5; TRBD1 is a possible D gene (6 bases). From germline, CDR1 is WNHNN and CDR2 SYGVQD (reference sequence). The CDR3 extends over 15 amino acids. The V gene lost 8 bases and the J gene lost 7 bases, with 23 bases spanning the gap. The DNA of the CDR3 is TGCGCCAGCCCCAGACTACAGGGATCAGTAGGGACCCAGTACTTC. It encodes CASPRLQGSVGTQYF.

The chain uses TRBV9 and TRBJ1-2; TRBD1 agrees at 7 bases. The CDR3 extends over 15 amino acids. Unmatched junction bases numbered 7, after V lost 0 bases and J lost 5 bases. In germline, CDR1 is SGDLS, CDR2 YYNGEE. In DNA, the CDR3 is TGTGCCAGCAGCGTAGCGTCCGGGACAGTATATGGCTACACCTTC. Protein sequence: CASSVASGTVYGYTF. Full variable domain (missing parts from reference TRBV9 and TRBJ1-2): DSGVTQTPKHLITATGQRVTLRCSPRSGDLSVYWYQQSLDQGLQFLIQYYNGEERAKGNILERFSAQQFPDLHSELNLSSLELGDSALYFCASSVASGTVYGYTFGSGTRLTVV.

The chain recombines TRBV7-9 with TRBJ1-4, with 10 bases fitting TRBD1. The CDR3 has 15 amino acids. Germline V gives CDR1 SEHNR, CDR2 FQNEAQ (reference sequence). V lost 5 bases and J lost 5; bases outside the gene matches: 5. CDR3 sequence (DNA): TGTGCCAGCAGCATAGGACAGGGGGGGAATGAAAAACTGTTTTTT. It is translated as CASSIGQGGNEKLFF.

This chain links TRBV5-6 with TRBJ2-7; D may be TRBD2 (5 bases). The V and J ends lost 1 base and 5 bases respectively, with 7 bases between them. Germline values: CDR1 SGHDT, CDR2 YYEEEE. The CDR3 consists of 12 residues. The CDR3, as DNA: TGTGCCAGCAGCTTGATCGGGGACGAGCAGTACTTC. Translated: CASSLIGDEQYF.

The rearrangement joins TRBV19 to TRBJ2-3; 16 bases agree with TRBD2. CDR3 length: 19 residues. Germline V gene data show CDR1 as LNHDA and CDR2 as SQIVND (reference sequence). V lost 5 bases, J lost 6 bases, and 14 bases stayed unmatched. CDR3 DNA sequence: TGTGCCAGTAGTTCCCCACCCGGGACTAGCGGGAGGGGTCGGGATACGCAGTATTTT. Protein: CASSSPPGTSGRGRDTQYF.

This clone appeared a single time. The gene calls are TRBV5-1 and TRBJ1-5; D may be TRBD1 (5 bases). CDR1 is SGHRS and CDR2 is YFSETQ in the germline V gene. The CDR3 is 16 residues long. V lost 0 bases to trimming and J lost 7 bases, with 17 bases between them. The CDR3 sequence: CASSLDGSPRGQPQHF. CDR3 DNA: TGCGCCAGCAGCTTGGATGGCAGTCCACGGGGGCAGCCCCAGCATTTT.

The chain carries TRBV7-8 and TRBJ1-2; D possibly corresponds to TRBD1 (5 bases). V lost 5 bases, J lost 7 bases, and 14 bases lay in between. This CDR3 region has 13 residues. CDR1 and CDR2 (germline): SGHVS, FQNEAQ. The CDR3 DNA sequence: TGTGCCAGCAGCCCCAGGGAGGGCTCTGGCTACACCTTC. Its protein product is CASSPREGSGYTF. The whole variable domain, filled in from reference TRBV7-8 and TRBJ1-2, reads GAGVSQSPRYKVAKRGQDVALRCDPISGHVSLFWYQQALGQGPEFLTYFQNEAQLDKSGLPSDRFFAERPEGSVSTLKIQRTQQEDSAVYLCASSPREGSGYTFGSGTRLTVV.

V and J are TRBV7-2 and TRBJ1-1; 12 bases are shared with TRBD1. The germline CDR1 and CDR2 sequences are SGHTA and FQGNSA. V was pared by 0 bases and J by 5 bases, with 10 bases of the junction left unmatched. The CDR3 runs to 18 residues. CDR3 bases: TGTGCCAGCAGCTTAGCCCCGGGACAGGGGGCGTCGCGGACTGAAGCTTTCTTT. This translates into CASSLAPGQGASRTEAFF.

This clone was seen only a few times. This chain uses TRBV19 with TRBJ2-7, with 7 bases aligning to TRBD1. This CDR3 is built from 16 residues. Germline CDR1 reads LNHDA; CDR2 reads SQIVND (reference sequence). V shed 0 bases, J shed 2 bases, and the junction held 7 bases outside the gene matches. DNA for the CDR3: TGTGCCAGTAGTATAGATTTACGGACAGGACCCTACGAGCAGTACTTC. Translated: CASSIDLRTGPYEQYF. The whole variable domain, remainder taken from reference TRBV19 and TRBJ2-7, is DGGITQSPKYLFRKEGQNVTLSCEQNLNHDAMYWYRQDPGQGLRLIYYSQIVNDFQKGDIAEGYSVSREKKESFPLTVTSAQKNPTAFYLCASSIDLRTGPYEQYFGPGTRLTVT.